These T cell receptor beta chains were read from a single sample in a study of cytomegalovirus exposure and HLA in healthy donors. Assay used: immunoSEQ multiplex PCR; TCRdb lists only in-frame clones, some missing. Among 60,000 to 85,000 clones, 74% were seen once, and the ten largest hold about 10%. The sample comprised PBMCs. The receptor set was obtained from a human donor in good health. CDR3s include the opening cysteine and the closing phenylalanine or tryptophan. Each record gives: clone size, J gene, V gene, D gene, CDR3 length, CDR3 DNA, CDR3 protein. The D gene is left open where the match is weak. Clone size is shown for a subset of rows, as once, few, many or a class of expanded clone.

>-|TRBJ2-7|TRBV7-9|-|12
TGTGCCAGCAGTGCAGGGGGGCTTGAGCAGTACTTC
CASSAGGLEQYF
>-|TRBJ2-1|TRBV29-1|TRBD2|12
TGCAGCGCTTCCAAGACTAGCTATGAGCAGTTCTTC
CSASKTSYEQFF
>few|TRBJ1-5|TRBV27|-|14
TGTGCCACAACCCAGGGCAGGGGCAATCAGCCCCAGCATTTT
CATTQGRGNQPQHF
>-|TRBJ2-4|TRBV27|-|15
TGTGCCAGCAGTTTGGCGACTAGTTCCTTAGACATTCAGTACTTC
CASSLATSSLDIQYF
>-|TRBJ1-1|TRBV30|TRBD1|12
TGTGCCTCGGACAGGTTGAACACTGAAGCTTTCTTT
CASDRLNTEAFF
>-|TRBJ2-7|TRBV10-1|TRBD1|14
TGCGCCAGCAGTGAAGGTGGGCAGGGGGAAGAGCAGTACTTC
CASSEGGQGEEQYF
>-|TRBJ1-2|TRBV19|TRBD1|14
TGTGCCAGTAGTATTGGACAGGGTGGCTATGGCTACACCTTC
CASSIGQGGYGYTF
>-|TRBJ2-7|TRBV19|-|13
TGTGCCAGTAGTGCGACAGTTACCTACGAGCAGTACTTC
CASSATVTYEQYF
>-|TRBJ2-1|TRBV4-2|-|13
TGTGCCAGCAGCCAAGATTCGGGCAATGAGCAGTTCTTC
CASSQDSGNEQFF
>once|TRBJ2-1|TRBV10-1|TRBD2|16
TGCGCCAGCAGTGAGTTAATAGCGGGGCGGTACAATGAGCAGTTCTTC
CASSELIAGRYNEQFF
>few|TRBJ2-7|TRBV7-6|-|16
TGTGCCAGCAGCTTAACGGCGGGATCCGTTTCGAAGGAGCAGTACTTC
CASSLTAGSVSKEQYF
>-|TRBJ2-7|TRBV29-1|-|13
TGCAGCGTTGTCCCTGGCGGATCCTACGAGCAGTACTTC
CSVVPGGSYEQYF
>-|TRBJ2-7|TRBV4-1|-|17
TGCGCCAGCAGCCAAGTTGTATTTAGGGGGTTGAGACACGAGCAGTACTTC
CASSQVVFRGLRHEQYF
>few|TRBJ2-1|TRBV6-5|-|12
TGTGCCAGCAGTGCCAACAATTATGAGCAGTTCTTC
CASSANNYEQFF
>-|TRBJ2-7|TRBV4-1|-|15
TGCGCCAGCAGCCAACAGGTTTTGGGCTCCTACGAGCAGTACTTC
CASSQQVLGSYEQYF
>-|TRBJ2-3|TRBV19|-|15
TGTGCCAGTAGTATGCATTGGAGCGGCACAGATACGCAGTATTTT
CASSMHWSGTDTQYF
>-|TRBJ2-7|TRBV6-5|-|14
TGTGCCAGCAGTCTAGGGGGGGGTCCCTACGAGCAGTACTTC
CASSLGGGPYEQYF
>-|TRBJ1-1|TRBV11-2|TRBD1|13
TGTGCCAGCAGTACAGGGGATGGCACTGAAGCTTTCTTT
CASSTGDGTEAFF
>-|TRBJ1-5|TRBV6-6|TRBD1|15
TGTGCCAGCCGTAAGGATAACAGGGGGAATCAGCCCCAGCATTTT
CASRKDNRGNQPQHF
>-|TRBJ1-5|TRBV6-1|TRBD1|15
TGTGCCAGCAGTCGCTACAGGGGGAGCAATCAGCCCCAGCATTTT
CASSRYRGSNQPQHF
>-|TRBJ2-3|TRBV18|TRBD2|17
TGTGCCAGCTCACCTACGGGACCGGGACTAGCGGGAGATACGCAGTATTTT
CASSPTGPGLAGDTQYF